These 18 T cell receptor beta chains came from one sample sequenced in a study of blood T cell repertoires in COVID-19. Using immunoSEQ multiplex PCR, the repertoire was profiled, and TCRdb retains in-frame clones only, with some absent. This table holds 170,000 or so clones, over 80% found once. The sequenced material came from peripheral blood. Every receptor here comes from a woman aged 60-70 years with acute or convalescent COVID-19.

The J gene is TRBJ1-2, the V gene TRBV28, with D possibly being TRBD1 (6 bases). This CDR3 spans 15 amino acids. Germline V gene lookup returns CDR1 MDHEN and CDR2 SYDVKM. V was clipped by 3 bases and J by 10 bases, with 21 bases between them. The CDR3 DNA is TGTGCCAGCAGTTTCGCCGGGGGGCCATCCCCTTTCTACACCTTC. Amino acid sequence: CASSFAGGPSPFYTF.

The V call is TRBV6-2 or TRBV6-3, the J call TRBJ2-3; perhaps TRBD2 as D (5 bases). CDR3 size: 14 residues. Per germline, CDR1 MNHEY and CDR2 SVGEGT. V was cut by 2 bases and J by 5 bases, with 11 bases left in between. The CDR3 DNA follows: TGTGCCAGCAGTTACCTGCGGGCTGTAGATACGCAGTATTTT. Its translation: CASSYLRAVDTQYF.

V and J are TRBV5-4 and TRBJ2-1, with 9 bases identical to TRBD1. Germline CDR1 SGHNT, CDR2 YYREEE (reference sequence). The CDR3 spans 13 residues. V gave up 4 bases and J gave up 8 bases; unmatched junction bases: 4. The DNA for the CDR3 is TGTGCCAGCAGCCGGGGACAGGGCGATGAGCAGTTCTTC. Encoded protein: CASSRGQGDEQFF. Combining the CDR3 with reference TRBV5-4 and TRBJ2-1 gives the whole variable domain ETGVTQSPTHLIKTRGQQVTLRCSSQSGHNTVSWYQQALGQGPQFIFQYYREEENGRGNFPPRFSGLQFPNYSSELNVNALELDDSALYLCASSRGQGDEQFFGPGTRLTVL.

This chain uses TRBV4-3 with TRBJ1-1; D gene unclear. CDR3 size: 13 residues. The ends were cut back, 0 bases at V and 7 bases at J, with 9 bases in the middle. The germline gives CDR1 LGHNA, CDR2 YSLEER. CDR3 coding DNA: TGCGCCAGCAGCCAAGATCGGGGTAATGAAGCTTTCTTT. This gives the protein CASSQDRGNEAFF.

The chain has TRBV9 and TRBJ1-5; a weak D match, TRBD1 (5 bases). Trimming cost V 0 bases and J 6 bases, with 10 bases left between them. CDR1 and CDR2 (germline): SGDLS, YYNGEE. The CDR3 contains 14 residues. The CDR3 DNA follows: TGTGCCAGCAGCGTAGGGGGCCCCGGTCAGCCCCAGCATTTT. Residues: CASSVGGPGQPQHF.

The rearrangement uses TRBV24-1 and TRBJ2-3, with 14 bases identical to TRBD2. Germline CDR1 is KGHDR and CDR2 is SFDVKD. The CDR3 is 16 residues long. V trimming: 7 bases; J trimming: 2 bases; junction bases outside the gene matches: 4. The CDR3 loop reads CATSGTSGGLTDTQYF. The DNA for the CDR3 is TGTGCCACCAGCGGGACTAGCGGGGGCCTCACAGATACGCAGTATTTT.

This chain links TRBV28 with TRBJ2-7, with 14 nucleotides matching TRBD2. Unmatched junction bases numbered 5, after V lost 6 bases and J lost 7 bases. Germline V gene lookup returns CDR1 MDHEN and CDR2 SYDVKM. CDR3 length: 14 residues. The CDR3: CASSLGTSGGEQYF. The CDR3 DNA is TGTGCCAGCAGCCTTGGGACTAGCGGGGGTGAGCAGTACTTC.

The genes are TRBV24-1 and TRBJ1-2, with TRBD1 identical over 10 bases. The CDR3 has 15 residues. Germline loops: CDR1 KGHDR, CDR2 SFDVKD. The V and J ends lost 3 bases and 3 bases, in that order; junction bases with no gene match: 3. CDR3 protein: CATSDPGTGDYGYTF. CDR3 coding DNA: TGTGCCACCAGTGATCCCGGGACAGGGGACTATGGCTACACCTTC.

J is TRBJ1-4 and V is TRBV24-1; 12 bases agree with TRBD1. V lost 3 bases to trimming and J lost 3 bases; unmatched junction nucleotides: 4. CDR3 length: 17 residues. Germline assignment: CDR1 KGHDR and CDR2 SFDVKD. CDR3 sequence: CATSDPGQGASNEKLFF. The CDR3 region has the DNA TGTGCCACCAGTGATCCGGGACAGGGGGCCTCTAATGAAAAACTGTTTTTT.

The chain carries TRBV13 and TRBJ2-1, with 7 nucleotides matching TRBD2. The germline V gene has CDR1 PRHDT and CDR2 FYEKMQ (reference sequence). This CDR3 is built from 15 residues. V lost 5 bases, J lost 0 bases, and 4 bases stayed unmatched. The CDR3 DNA follows: TGTGCCAGCAGCCTCAGCGGGGTCTCCTACAATGAGCAGTTCTTC. As protein: CASSLSGVSYNEQFF.

This chain links TRBV6-5 with TRBJ1-1; 7 bases map to TRBD1. Trimming cost V 9 bases and J 0 bases; bases outside gene matches: 10. From germline, CDR1 is MNHEY and CDR2 SVGAGI. The CDR3 is 15 residues long. Here the CDR3 DNA reads TGTGCCAGTCGAGGACAGGCTATAATGAACACTGAAGCTTTCTTT. As protein: CASRGQAIMNTEAFF.

This sequence joins TRBV6-5 and TRBJ2-7, with D possibly matching TRBD1 (5 bases). The CDR3 is 13 residues long. Germline V gives CDR1 MNHEY, CDR2 SVGAGI. The ends were cut back, 7 bases at V and 4 bases at J, with 14 bases in the middle. The CDR3 bases are TGTGCCAGCACGGCAGGGAATCCGTACGAGCAGTACTTC. This encodes CASTAGNPYEQYF.

The count of this clone is one. J is TRBJ1-2 and V is TRBV6-5; no clear D. The V gene lost 0 bases and the J gene lost 2 bases, with 10 bases spanning the gap. The germline CDR1 and CDR2 sequences are MNHEY and SVGAGI. CDR3 length: 15 amino acids. DNA for the CDR3: TGTGCCAGCAGTTACTCGCACAGCCTAAACTATGGCTACACCTTC. Protein: CASSYSHSLNYGYTF.

The rearrangement links TRBV9 to TRBJ2-2; 7 bases are a match to TRBD1. This CDR3 contains 16 residues. The germline gives CDR1 SGDLS, CDR2 YYNGEE. V lost 4 bases and J lost 3; bases outside the gene matches: 9. In nucleotides, the CDR3 is TGTGCCAGCAGCCTCCACCGGGACAGCTACACCGGGGAGCTGTTTTTT. This encodes CASSLHRDSYTGELFF.

This chain links TRBV9 with TRBJ1-5, with TRBD1 as a possible D gene (5 bases). Germline V gives CDR1 SGDLS, CDR2 YYNGEE. The CDR3 has 13 amino acids. Trimming pared 3 bases from V and 1 base from J, leaving 5 bases between. CDR3 in amino acids: CASSGGSNQPQHF. CDR3 DNA sequence: TGTGCCAGCAGCGGGGGCAGCAATCAGCCCCAGCATTTT.

In DNA form, the CDR3 reads TGTGCCAGCAGCGCCGAAACCGTCGAGGCCACCGGGGAGCTGTTTTTT. Protein sequence: CASSAETVEATGELFF. The chain couples TRBV9 to TRBJ2-2; D ambiguous. Trimming removed 3 bases at V and 4 bases at J, with 16 bases between. The length of the CDR3 is 16 residues. The germline V gene encodes CDR1 SGDLS and CDR2 YYNGEE.

The chain recombines TRBV6-1 with TRBJ2-5, with D possibly TRBD2 on 5 matching bases. The ends were cut back, 3 bases at V and 2 bases at J, with 13 bases in the middle. The CDR3 runs to 15 residues. The germline V gene has CDR1 MNHNS and CDR2 SASEGT. CDR3 nucleotide sequence: TGTGCCAGCAGTGATACGGGGAAACGGCAAGAGACCCAGTACTTC. It is translated as CASSDTGKRQETQYF.

V and J are TRBV19 and TRBJ2-3; D perhaps matches TRBD1 (6 bases). V gave up 3 bases and J gave up 3 bases, with 13 bases separating them. From germline, CDR1 is LNHDA and CDR2 SQIVND (reference sequence). This CDR3 region has 15 residues. The DNA for the CDR3 is TGTGCCAGTAGTATGTACAGGGCTGGGACAGATACGCAGTATTTT. Translated: CASSMYRAGTDTQYF.